The next 27 T cell receptor beta chains were all read from a single sample in a study of blood T cells in healthy people across ages. The use of a sample-barcoded 5' primer and a J-beta primer mix characterized a second PCR of roughly 6 to 12 cycles. From the 5' RACE reads, TCRdb called clonotypes with MiXCR, one entry per CDR3 protein. The table lists about 760,000 distinct CDR3 sequences, around 25% of them singletons. This sample also belongs to another study, concerning T cells of mothers and their children.

Sequencing was carried out using blood. The receptors were sampled from a boy younger than 18 in good health.

V gene TRBV11-2 combines with J gene TRBJ2-5; 12 nucleotides align to TRBD2. The assigned J gene may be wrong: the sequence end matches TRBJ2-1 better. There are 17 residues in the CDR3. Germline values: CDR1 SGHAT, CDR2 FQNNGV. This CDR3 is CASSLSPSGRAGNEQFF. The CDR3, as DNA: TGTGCCAGCAGCTTAAGTCCTAGCGGGAGGGCCGGTAATGAGCAGTTCTTC.

This chain uses TRBV2 with TRBJ2-2; either TRBD1 or TRBD2 may supply D (7 bases each). The length of the CDR3 is 16 residues. The ends were cut back, 2 bases at V and 4 bases at J, with 14 bases in the middle. From germline, CDR1 is SNHLY and CDR2 FYNNEI. CDR3 protein: CASSETGEGLTGELFF. DNA for the CDR3: TGTGCCAGCAGTGAAACAGGGGAGGGCCTCACCGGGGAGCTGTTTTTT.

This clonotype showed up just once. V gene TRBV2 combines with J gene TRBJ2-3; no clear D gene. The CDR3 extends over 12 amino acids. Per the germline V gene, CDR1 is SNHLY and CDR2 is FYNNEI. V was pared by 7 bases and J by 1 base, with 6 bases between. The CDR3 DNA follows: TGTGCCAGCAAGATAGGCACAGATACGCAGTATTTT. This encodes CASKIGTDTQYF.

The rearrangement links TRBV24-1 to TRBJ2-1, with D tentatively TRBD1 (5 bases). Trimming shortened V by 3 bases and J by 0 bases, and 11 bases separated the two germline ends. Germline CDR1 is KGHDR and CDR2 is SFDVKD. This CDR3 spans 16 amino acids. Here the CDR3 reads CATSDPRQFSYNEQFF. In DNA form, the CDR3 reads TGTGCCACCAGTGATCCCCGACAGTTCTCCTACAATGAGCAGTTCTTC.

This clonotype showed up just a few times. The rearrangement uses TRBV27 and TRBJ1-5, with TRBD1 matching over 7 bases. From germline, CDR1 is MNHEY and CDR2 SMNVEV (reference sequence). V dropped 6 bases and J dropped 2; count of bases not matched to a gene: 4. The length of the CDR3 is 14 residues. CDR3 amino acids: CASSNTGGNQPQHF. In DNA, the CDR3 is TGTGCCAGCAGCAACACAGGGGGCAATCAGCCCCAGCATTTT.

This clonotype was observed a handful of times. This rearrangement joins TRBV12-3 or TRBV12-4 to TRBJ1-1, with D hard to call. V was clipped by 6 bases and J by 8 bases, with 10 bases between them. The CDR3 contains 11 residues. The CDR3 here is CASSLSQEAFF. CDR3 DNA: TGTGCCAGCAGCCTCTCTCAAGAAGCTTTCTTT.

This clonotype was detected a few times. V and J are TRBV5-6 and TRBJ1-4; 7 bases align to TRBD1. CDR3 length: 16 residues. Germline V gene lookup returns CDR1 SGHDT and CDR2 YYEEEE. J gave up 4 bases and V 4 bases, and 10 bases lay outside the gene matches. The CDR3: CASSDLRDRINEKLFF. CDR3 coding DNA: TGTGCCAGCAGCGACCTTAGGGACAGAATTAATGAAAAACTGTTTTTT.

The V call is TRBV7-2, the J call TRBJ2-1; tentatively, D is TRBD2 (5 bases). Per the germline V gene, CDR1 is SGHTA and CDR2 is FQGNSA. This CDR3 has 16 residues. With 5 bases removed from V and 4 bases from J, the gap between germline ends came to 18 bases. CDR3 region: CASSRGSGVKYNEQFF. The CDR3 DNA follows: TGTGCCAGCAGCCGAGGGTCTGGGGTCAAGTACAATGAGCAGTTCTTC.

The chain links TRBV27 to TRBJ1-2; the match to TRBD1 covers 10 bases. Trimming cost V 3 bases and J 6 bases; bases outside gene matches: 19. The germline V gene encodes CDR1 MNHEY and CDR2 SMNVEV (reference sequence). The CDR3 loop spans 19 amino acids. The DNA of the CDR3 is TGTGCCAGCAGTTTCATGACCGGGACAGGGGACTTTAGTGCCCATGGCTACACCTTC. This codes for CASSFMTGTGDFSAHGYTF.

In this sample, this clonotype turned up a few times. The rearrangement joins TRBV5-1 to TRBJ1-2; the D is unclear. The germline gives CDR1 SGHRS, CDR2 YFSETQ. The CDR3 contains 12 residues. Trimming removed 4 bases at V and 5 bases at J, with 9 bases between. The CDR3 coding sequence is TGCGCCAGCAGCGTTTCCACTTATGGCTACACCTTC. It is translated as CASSVSTYGYTF.

This clonotype turned up a few times. V and J are TRBV27 and TRBJ2-1; 9 nucleotides line up with TRBD1. Germline CDR1 is MNHEY and CDR2 is SMNVEV (reference sequence). The CDR3 covers 15 residues. Trimming at V came to 5 bases and at J to 3 bases, leaving 5 bases not matched to a gene. CDR3 DNA: TGTGCCAGCAGTCCCCGACAGGGGGTCTACAATGAGCAGTTCTTC. Residues: CASSPRQGVYNEQFF.

The V and J genes are TRBV29-1 and TRBJ2-5; D is perhaps TRBD1 or TRBD2 (6 bases each). TRBJ2-1 matches the DNA end more closely, so the J call is doubtful. CDR3 length: 13 amino acids. CDR1 is SQVTM and CDR2 is ANQGSEA in the germline V gene. CDR3 loop: CSVEEKRGVPQFF. CDR3 coding DNA: TGCAGCGTTGAAGAAAAGAGGGGGGTTCCGCAGTTCTTC.

This clonotype has only a few counts. The chain employs TRBV5-5 and TRBJ2-1; unclear D gene. This CDR3 has 16 residues. Trimming left V 0 bases short and J 0 bases short, with 10 bases between. Germline loops: CDR1 SGHKS, CDR2 YYEKEE (reference sequence). CDR3 loop: CASSLAWAVSYNEQFF. In DNA, the CDR3 is TGTGCCAGCAGCTTGGCCTGGGCGGTCTCCTACAATGAGCAGTTCTTC.

This rearrangement joins TRBV18 to TRBJ1-4, with TRBD1 matching over 11 bases. V shed 4 bases and J 3 bases; nucleotides not matched to a gene: 7. This CDR3 contains 17 residues. Germline CDR1 and CDR2: KGHSH and LQKENI. The CDR3, as DNA: TGTGCCAGCTCACGGACAGGGGGCGTGGGGGCTAATGAAAAACTGTTTTTT. As protein: CASSRTGGVGANEKLFF.

The sample holds a few counts of this clonotype. This chain links TRBV28 with TRBJ2-7; possibly TRBD1 for D (5 bases). This CDR3 region has 15 residues. V lost 1 base, J lost 0 bases, and 10 bases lay in between. Germline V gives CDR1 MDHEN, CDR2 SYDVKM. DNA of the CDR3: TGTGCCAGCAGTTTATATACAGGTAGCTCCTACGAGCAGTACTTC. Encoded protein: CASSLYTGSSYEQYF.

CDR3 bases: TGCAGCGTTCGGGTGGGAGGGGAAAACATTCAGTACTTC. Translating it yields CSVRVGGENIQYF. J is TRBJ2-4 and V is TRBV29-1; TRBD2 aligns across 7 bases. This CDR3 has 13 residues. Germline CDR1 is SQVTM and CDR2 is ANQGSEA. The J segment lost 5 bases and the V segment lost 5 bases, leaving 6 bases of the junction unmatched.

The gene calls are TRBV24-1 and TRBJ2-5; D gene unclear. Trimming shortened V by 1 base and J by 2 bases, and 13 bases separated the two germline ends. Germline lookup yields CDR1 KGHDR and CDR2 SFDVKD. This CDR3 contains 16 residues. The CDR3 nucleotides read TGTGCCACCAGTGATTTTGGACGGAACTTTCAAGAGACCCAGTACTTC. Translating it yields CATSDFGRNFQETQYF.

V is TRBV7-9 and J is TRBJ2-1; 8 nucleotides line up with TRBD2. Germline V gene data show CDR1 as SEHNR and CDR2 as FQNEAQ (reference sequence). The CDR3 length is 14 residues. With V trimmed by 6 bases and J by 5 bases, 6 bases remained unmatched. This CDR3 reads CASSRGGRNNEQFF. The CDR3 nucleotides read TGTGCCAGCAGTCGGGGGGGCCGAAACAATGAGCAGTTCTTC.

This rearrangement joins TRBV12-3 or TRBV12-4 to TRBJ2-4; maybe TRBD2 (6 bases). The CDR3 is 16 amino acids. The germline V and J ends were trimmed by 5 bases and 1 base, with 15 bases remaining between them. For the CDR3, the DNA is TGTGCCAGCAGTAGGACGGCCCTAGCGGCCAAAAACATTCAGTACTTC. The encoded protein is CASSRTALAAKNIQYF.

This clonotype turned up a few times. The chain employs TRBV10-3 and TRBJ2-5; D is perhaps TRBD2 (6 bases). The J call is doubtful: the DNA matches TRBJ2-1 better. Germline lookup yields CDR1 ENHRY and CDR2 SYGVKD. CDR3 length: 15 residues. CDR3 nucleotide sequence: TGTGCCATCAGTGAGTCTTCTAGCCGGGGGAATGAGCAGTTCTTC. It translates to CAISESSSRGNEQFF.

This clonotype was found a few times. The junction shows a germline mismatch at one end, possibly a read error. The chain links TRBV7-7 to TRBJ2-5; D may be TRBD2 (5 bases). The CDR3 has 13 residues. Germline-derived CDR1 and CDR2 are SSHAT and FNYEAQ (reference sequence). CDR3 residues: CASSLARRETQYF. CDR3 sequence (DNA): TGTGCTAGCAGCTTAGCGCGACGAGAGACCCAGTACTTC.

The table lists this clonotype with a few counts. An end of the junction does not agree with germline; a read error may underlie this. This chain links TRBV7-7 with TRBJ2-5, with 13 nucleotides matching TRBD2. The J call could be wrong; TRBJ2-1 is a better fit for the DNA end. This CDR3 has 15 residues. From germline, CDR1 is SSHAT and CDR2 FNYEAQ (reference sequence). DNA for the CDR3: TGTGCTAGCAGCTCAGGACTAGCGGGAGTACGCGAGCAGTTCTTC. It encodes CASSSGLAGVREQFF.

This clonotype appeared a few times. This rearrangement joins TRBV5-1 to TRBJ2-1; D uncertain. CDR1 is SGHRS, CDR2 YFSETQ, per germline. V was cut by 0 bases and J by 8 bases, with 9 bases left in between. The CDR3 consists of 13 residues. Here the CDR3 reads CASSLEQEDEQFF. CDR3 nucleotide sequence: TGCGCCAGCAGCTTGGAACAAGAGGATGAGCAGTTCTTC.

This clonotype was counted between two and nine times. The chain joins TRBV6-5 to TRBJ2-1, with D perhaps matching TRBD2 (5 bases). The CDR3 is 16 amino acids. Germline CDR1 MNHEY, CDR2 SVGAGI. V gave up 2 bases and J gave up 0 bases, with 11 bases separating them. CDR3 protein: CASSYTSGRSYNEQFF. DNA for the CDR3: TGTGCCAGCAGTTACACAAGCGGACGCTCCTACAATGAGCAGTTCTTC.

V usage is TRBV29-1 and J usage is TRBJ2-5; TRBD2 aligns across 8 bases. Germline CDR1 reads SQVTM; CDR2 reads ANQGSEA. The junction had 7 bases not matched to a gene; V was cut back by 6 bases and J by 4 bases. The CDR3 consists of 13 residues. The CDR3 region is CSVEPGLGETQYF. The CDR3 region has the DNA TGCAGCGTGGAACCGGGACTAGGAGAGACCCAGTACTTC.

The CDR3 sequence: CSASRAGGPEGTQYF. The CDR3 DNA reads as TGCAGTGCTTCCCGAGCGGGGGGCCCAGAAGGGACCCAGTACTTC. The rearrangement links TRBV20-1 to TRBJ2-5, with 9 bases identical to TRBD2. Trimming took 5 bases from V and 7 from J; bases not matched to a gene: 14. Germline V lookup: CDR1 DFQATT, CDR2 SNEGSKA (reference sequence). The length of the CDR3 is 15 residues.

This clonotype came up once. The chain combines TRBV4-1 with TRBJ2-5, with D possibly matching TRBD1 (5 bases). The V end lost 0 bases, the J end lost 5 bases, and 13 bases lay between the germline ends. The CDR3 extends over 15 amino acids. Germline assignment: CDR1 MGHRA and CDR2 YSYEKL. For the CDR3, the DNA is TGCGCCAGCAGCCAAGAACAGGCCGGTCATGAGACCCAGTACTTC. Translated: CASSQEQAGHETQYF.